This T cell receptor (beta chain) was sequenced during a study of shared clonotypes between healthy human individuals. Replicate sorted-subset PCRs were loaded with roughly 190 ng DNA, tens of thousands of T cell genomes. Profiling relied on immunoSEQ multiplex PCR, and the TCRdb table lists in-frame clones only, not all of them. The sample has about 640,000 clones; around 72% are singletons. This clone was detected a few times. Germline CDR1 and CDR2: MDHEN and SYDVKM. Trimming pared 7 bases from V and 3 bases from J, leaving 13 bases between. The CDR3 is 14 amino acids. The receptor was derived from a young woman in good health. The chain joins TRBV28 to TRBJ1-3, with a possible D match to TRBD1 (6 bases). Sequencing was performed on memory CD4+ T cells sorted from blood. Stated subset: CD45RA-negative fraction. In nucleotides, the CDR3 is TGTGCCAGCAACATACAGGGAGGTGGAAACACCATATATTTT. Its translation is CASNIQGGGNTIYF. Full variable domain (missing parts from reference TRBV28 and TRBJ1-3): DVKVTQSSRYLVKRTGEKVFLECVQDMDHENMFWYRQDPGLGLRLIYFSYDVKMKEKGDIPEGYSVSREKKERFSLILESASTNQTSMYLCASNIQGGGNTIYFGEGSWLTVV.